This T cell receptor (beta chain) came from a study of blood T cell repertoires in COVID-19. The overall study: The study drew acute and convalescent COVID-19 samples from the United States, Italy and Spain.

Some clones are missing from TCRdb's copy, which holds only in-frame ones; the method was immunoSEQ multiplex PCR. Among under 100,000 clones listed, roughly four fifths were seen once. Trimming pared 1 base from V and 2 bases from J, leaving 6 bases between. The CDR3 extends over 14 amino acids. Germline V gene sequence: CDR1 SGHDT, CDR2 YYEEEE. The chain links TRBV5-6 to TRBJ2-2, with D unclear. Sequencing was performed on peripheral blood. The TCR originated in a woman older than 75 with active or convalescent COVID-19. Written as DNA, the CDR3 is TGTGCCAGCAGCTTGCGCCTAAACACCGGGGAGCTGTTTTTT. Its translation is CASSLRLNTGELFF. The full variable domain, rest sourced from reference TRBV5-6 and TRBJ2-2, is DAGVTQSPTHLIKTRGQQVTLRCSPKSGHDTVSWYQQALGQGPQFIFQYYEEEERQRGNFPDRFSGHQFPNYSSELNVNALLLGDSALYLCASSLRLNTGELFFGEGSRLTVL.